This T cell receptor (beta chain) was profiled in a study of vaccination and CD4 T cells after COVID-19. Overall study context: Stimuli were overlapping spike peptide pools of SARS-CoV-2 and three common cold coronaviruses (HCoV-NL63, HCoV-OC43, HCoV-229E).

Treatment indicated: roughly 11-day PBMC culture with coronavirus spike peptide pools or control peptides (ViraFEST assay). With peptide pools, ViraFEST first expanded antigen-specific T cells and afterwards sequenced their TCRs. IL-2 at 10 IU/ml and peptide pools at approximately 10 ug/ml were added to PBMCs cultured at around 2 million per well. For this clonotype: Antigen unknown.

The CDR3 extends over 14 amino acids. Germline CDR1 SGHTA, CDR2 FQGNSA. Trimming took off 3 bases at V and 6 bases at J, with 12 bases between the two ends. An Oncomine TCR Beta short-read assay was used to sequence the DNA from cultured CD4+ T cells. TCRdb reanalysed the PCR reads using MiXCR and keeps one entry per CDR3 protein. Here the sample spans about 23,000 distinct CDR3 sequences, 58% being singletons. The V gene is TRBV7-2, the J gene TRBJ1-5; D may be TRBD1 (5 bases). The TCR originated in a human donor who had recovered from COVID-19. Sequences were obtained from CD4+ T cells from blood, cultured in vitro. The CDR3 coding sequence is TGTGCCAGCAGCTTGGGACCAATCCCTCAGCCCCAGCATTTT. Encoded protein: CASSLGPIPQPQHF.